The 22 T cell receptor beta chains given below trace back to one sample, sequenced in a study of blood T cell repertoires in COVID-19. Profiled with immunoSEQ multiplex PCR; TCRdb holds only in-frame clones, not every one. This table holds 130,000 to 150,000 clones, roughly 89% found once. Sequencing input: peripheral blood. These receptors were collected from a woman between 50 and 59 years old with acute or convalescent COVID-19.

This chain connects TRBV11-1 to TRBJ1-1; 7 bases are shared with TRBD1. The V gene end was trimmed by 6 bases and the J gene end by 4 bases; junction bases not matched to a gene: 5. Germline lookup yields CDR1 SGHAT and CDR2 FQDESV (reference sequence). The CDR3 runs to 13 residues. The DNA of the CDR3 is TGTGCCAGCAGGCTCGACAGGGCCACTGAAGCTTTCTTT. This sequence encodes CASRLDRATEAFF.

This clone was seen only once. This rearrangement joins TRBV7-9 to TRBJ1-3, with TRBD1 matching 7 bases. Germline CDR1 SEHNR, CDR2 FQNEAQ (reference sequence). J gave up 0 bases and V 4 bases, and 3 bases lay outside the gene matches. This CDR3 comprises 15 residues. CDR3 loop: CASSSTGISGNTIYF. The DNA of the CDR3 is TGTGCCAGCAGCTCGACAGGGATCTCTGGAAACACCATATATTTT. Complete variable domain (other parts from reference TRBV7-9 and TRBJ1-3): DTGVSQNPRHKITKRGQNVTFRCDPISEHNRLYWYRQTLGQGPEFLTYFQNEAQLEKSRLLSDRFSAERPKGSFSTLEIQRTEQGDSAMYLCASSSTGISGNTIYFGEGSWLTVV.

CDR3 residues: CASSSIGVREGAGELFF. The CDR3 DNA reads as TGTGCCAGCAGTTCCATCGGGGTGAGGGAAGGCGCCGGGGAGCTGTTTTTT. The V call is TRBV28, the J call TRBJ2-2; TRBD2 is a possible D gene (5 bases). The CDR3 consists of 17 residues. The germline V gene has CDR1 MDHEN and CDR2 SYDVKM. Trimming removed 4 bases from V and 6 bases from J, with 21 bases in between.

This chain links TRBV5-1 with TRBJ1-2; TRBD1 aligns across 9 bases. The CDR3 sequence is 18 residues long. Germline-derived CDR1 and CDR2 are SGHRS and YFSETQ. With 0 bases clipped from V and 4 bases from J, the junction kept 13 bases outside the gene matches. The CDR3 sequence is CASSLDLNLGQGGYGYTF. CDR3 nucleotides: TGCGCCAGCAGCTTGGACCTTAATTTGGGACAGGGAGGCTATGGCTACACCTTC.

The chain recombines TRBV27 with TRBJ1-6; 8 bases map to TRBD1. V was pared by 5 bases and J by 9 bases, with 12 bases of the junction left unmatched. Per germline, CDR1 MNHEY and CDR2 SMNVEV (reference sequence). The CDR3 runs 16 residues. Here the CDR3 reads CASSTPQGALGSPLHF. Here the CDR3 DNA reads TGTGCCAGCAGTACCCCTCAGGGGGCCTTGGGTTCACCCCTCCACTTT.

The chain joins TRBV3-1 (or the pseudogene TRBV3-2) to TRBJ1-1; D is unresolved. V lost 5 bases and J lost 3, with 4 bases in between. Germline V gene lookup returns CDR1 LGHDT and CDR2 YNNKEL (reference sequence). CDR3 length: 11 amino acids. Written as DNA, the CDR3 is TGTGCCAGCAGCGCGTACACTGAAGCTTTCTTT. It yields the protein CASSAYTEAFF.

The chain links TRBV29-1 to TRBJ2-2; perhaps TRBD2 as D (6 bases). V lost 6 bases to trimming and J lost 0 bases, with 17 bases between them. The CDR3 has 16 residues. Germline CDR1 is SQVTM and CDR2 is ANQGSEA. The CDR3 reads CSVGSRGTANTGELFF. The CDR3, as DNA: TGCAGCGTCGGAAGTCGAGGGACTGCGAACACCGGGGAGCTGTTTTTT.

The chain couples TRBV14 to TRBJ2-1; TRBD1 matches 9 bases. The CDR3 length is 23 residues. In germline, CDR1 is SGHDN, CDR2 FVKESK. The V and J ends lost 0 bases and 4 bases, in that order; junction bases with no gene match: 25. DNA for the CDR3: TGTGCCAGCAGCCAAGAGTATTGGACAGGGGTCTTAGAGCGGGGTGGCCGATACAATGAGCAGTTCTTC. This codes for CASSQEYWTGVLERGGRYNEQFF. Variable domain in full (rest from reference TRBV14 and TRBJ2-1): EAGVTQFPSHSVIEKGQTVTLRCDPISGHDNLYWYRRVMGKEIKFLLHFVKESKQDESGMPNNRFLAERTGGTYSTLKVQPAELEDSGVYFCASSQEYWTGVLERGGRYNEQFFGPGTRLTVL.

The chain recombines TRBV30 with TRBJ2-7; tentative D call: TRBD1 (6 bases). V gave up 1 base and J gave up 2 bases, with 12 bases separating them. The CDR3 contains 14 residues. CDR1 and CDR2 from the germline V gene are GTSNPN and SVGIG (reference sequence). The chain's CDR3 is CAWSATGEAYEQYF. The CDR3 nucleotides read TGTGCCTGGAGTGCGACAGGAGAGGCCTACGAGCAGTACTTC.

For the CDR3, the DNA is TGTGCCAGCAGCTTCGGGACAGGCGAGCAGTACTTC. It encodes CASSFGTGEQYF. The chain recombines TRBV5-4 with TRBJ2-7; 8 bases are shared with TRBD1. CDR3 length equals 12 residues. The V and J ends lost 2 bases and 6 bases, in that order; junction bases with no gene match: 1. The V gene's germline CDR1 is SGHNT and CDR2 YYREEE (reference sequence).

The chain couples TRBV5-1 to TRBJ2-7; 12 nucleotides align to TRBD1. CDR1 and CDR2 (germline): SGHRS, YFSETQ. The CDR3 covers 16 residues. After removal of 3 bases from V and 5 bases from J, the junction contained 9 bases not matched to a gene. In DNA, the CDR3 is TGCGCCAGCAGCTGGCTGGGACAGGGGGCGCCCGACGAGCAGTACTTC. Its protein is CASSWLGQGAPDEQYF.

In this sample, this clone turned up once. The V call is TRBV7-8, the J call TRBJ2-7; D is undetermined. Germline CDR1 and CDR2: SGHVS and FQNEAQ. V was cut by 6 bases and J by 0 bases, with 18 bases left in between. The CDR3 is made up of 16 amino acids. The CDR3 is CASSYIMGELSYEQYF. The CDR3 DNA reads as TGTGCCAGCAGTTATATTATGGGCGAGCTCTCCTACGAGCAGTACTTC.

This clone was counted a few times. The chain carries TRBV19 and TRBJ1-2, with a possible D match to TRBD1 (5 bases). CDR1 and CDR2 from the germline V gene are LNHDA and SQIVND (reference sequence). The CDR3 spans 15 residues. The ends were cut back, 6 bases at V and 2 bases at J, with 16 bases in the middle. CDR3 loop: CASRPQGRENYGYTF. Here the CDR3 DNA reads TGTGCCAGTAGACCCCAGGGAAGAGAGAACTATGGCTACACCTTC.

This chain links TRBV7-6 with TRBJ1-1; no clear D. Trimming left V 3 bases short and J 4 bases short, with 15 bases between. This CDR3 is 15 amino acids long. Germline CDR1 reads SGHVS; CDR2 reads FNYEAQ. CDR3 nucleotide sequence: TGTGCCAGCAGCTTTGCAAAGGGCCGGGGCACTGAAGCTTTCTTT. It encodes CASSFAKGRGTEAFF.

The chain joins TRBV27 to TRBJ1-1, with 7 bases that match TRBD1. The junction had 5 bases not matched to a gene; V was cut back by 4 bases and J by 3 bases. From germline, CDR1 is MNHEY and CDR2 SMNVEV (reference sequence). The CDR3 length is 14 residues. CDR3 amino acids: CASSSTTGDTEAFF. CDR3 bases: TGTGCCAGCAGTTCAACAACAGGGGACACTGAAGCTTTCTTT.

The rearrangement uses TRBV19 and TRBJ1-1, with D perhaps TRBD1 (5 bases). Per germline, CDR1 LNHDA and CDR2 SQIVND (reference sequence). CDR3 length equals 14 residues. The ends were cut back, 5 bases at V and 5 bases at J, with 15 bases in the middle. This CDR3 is CASSLSGGSTEAFF. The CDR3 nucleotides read TGTGCCAGTAGTCTTTCGGGGGGGAGTACTGAAGCTTTCTTT.

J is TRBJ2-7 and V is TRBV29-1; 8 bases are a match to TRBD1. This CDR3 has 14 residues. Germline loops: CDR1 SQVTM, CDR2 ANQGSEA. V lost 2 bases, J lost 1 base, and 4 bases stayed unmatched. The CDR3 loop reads CSVEKTGASYEQYF. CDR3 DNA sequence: TGCAGCGTTGAAAAGACAGGGGCGTCCTACGAGCAGTACTTC.

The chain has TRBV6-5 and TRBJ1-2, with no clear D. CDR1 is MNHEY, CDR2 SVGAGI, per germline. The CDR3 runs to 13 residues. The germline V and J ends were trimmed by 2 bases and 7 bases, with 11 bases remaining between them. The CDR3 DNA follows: TGTGCCAGCAGTTACATGGGAGGGAGTGGCTACACCTTC. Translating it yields CASSYMGGSGYTF.

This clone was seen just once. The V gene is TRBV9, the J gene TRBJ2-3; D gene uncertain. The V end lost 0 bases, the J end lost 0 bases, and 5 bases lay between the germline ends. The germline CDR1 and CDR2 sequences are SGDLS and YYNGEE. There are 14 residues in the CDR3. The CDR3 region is CASSVGASTDTQYF. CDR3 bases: TGTGCCAGCAGCGTAGGAGCTAGCACAGATACGCAGTATTTT.

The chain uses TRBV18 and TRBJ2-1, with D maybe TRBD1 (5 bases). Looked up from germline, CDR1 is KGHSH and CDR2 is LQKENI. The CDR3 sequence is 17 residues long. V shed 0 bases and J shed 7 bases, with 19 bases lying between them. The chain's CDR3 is CASSPPESQGLKNEQFF. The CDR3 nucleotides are TGTGCCAGCTCACCACCCGAAAGTCAGGGATTGAAGAATGAGCAGTTCTTC.

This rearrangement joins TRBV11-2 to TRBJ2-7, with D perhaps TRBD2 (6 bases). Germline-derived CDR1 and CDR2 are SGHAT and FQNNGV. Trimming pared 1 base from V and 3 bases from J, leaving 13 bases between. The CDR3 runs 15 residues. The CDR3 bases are TGTGCCAGCAGCTTAGGAGCGGGCGTTGTCTACGAGCAGTACTTC. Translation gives CASSLGAGVVYEQYF.

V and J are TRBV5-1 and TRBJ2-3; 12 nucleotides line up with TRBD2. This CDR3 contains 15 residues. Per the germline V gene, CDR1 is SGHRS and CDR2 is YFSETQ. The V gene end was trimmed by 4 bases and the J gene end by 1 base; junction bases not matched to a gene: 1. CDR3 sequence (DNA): TGCGCCAGCAGCCTAGCGGGAGGGGGCACAGATACGCAGTATTTT. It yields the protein CASSLAGGGTDTQYF.